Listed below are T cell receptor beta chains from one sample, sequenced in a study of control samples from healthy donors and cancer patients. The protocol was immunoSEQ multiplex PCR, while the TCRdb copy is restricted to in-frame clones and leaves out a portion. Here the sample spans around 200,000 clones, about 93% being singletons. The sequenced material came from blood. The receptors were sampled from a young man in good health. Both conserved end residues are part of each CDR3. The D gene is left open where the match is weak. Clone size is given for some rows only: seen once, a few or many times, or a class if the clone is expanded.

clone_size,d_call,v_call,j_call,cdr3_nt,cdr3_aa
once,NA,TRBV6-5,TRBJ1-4,TGTGCCAGCAGCAAAGCGGATGAAAAACTGTTTTTT,CASSKADEKLFF
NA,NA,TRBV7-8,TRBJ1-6,TGTGCCAGCAGCTTAGCCGGGGCGGATCATTCACCCCTCCACTTT,CASSLAGADHSPLHF
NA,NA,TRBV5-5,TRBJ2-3,TGTGCCAGCTCACCTCCCCCGGGACTCTGGCGAGATACGCAGTATTTT,CASSPPPGLWRDTQYF
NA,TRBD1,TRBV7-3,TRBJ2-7,TGTGCCAGCAGCTTATATGGCCAGGGGGACGAGCAGTACTTC,CASSLYGQGDEQYF
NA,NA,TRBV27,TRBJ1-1,TGTGCCAGCAGTTTAGGCAGGAACACTGAAGCTTTCTTT,CASSLGRNTEAFF
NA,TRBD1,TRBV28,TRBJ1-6,TGTGCCAGCAGTGGGGACAGGGGTATAGATTCACCCCTCCACTTT,CASSGDRGIDSPLHF
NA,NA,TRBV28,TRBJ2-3,TGTGCCAGCAGTACCACACGGGATACGCAGTATTTT,CASSTTRDTQYF
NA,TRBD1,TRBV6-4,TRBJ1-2,TGTGCCAGCCCTCGACAGGGTTCGGGGGGCTATGGCTACACCTTC,CASPRQGSGGYGYTF
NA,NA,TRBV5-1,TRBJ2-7,TGCGCCAGCAGCTTACCCGGGAACGAGCAGTACTTC,CASSLPGNEQYF
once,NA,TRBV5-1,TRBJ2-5,TGCGCCAGCAGCTCCTCAGGGGGCGGGAGAGAGACCCAGTACTTC,CASSSSGGGRETQYF
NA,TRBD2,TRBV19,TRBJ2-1,TGTGCCAGTAGCCGAGATAAGACCGGGAGGTACAATGAGCAGTTCTTC,CASSRDKTGRYNEQFF
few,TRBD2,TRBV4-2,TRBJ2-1,TGTGCCAGCAGCCAGACTAGCGGGGGCACCTGGAACAATGAGCAGTTCTTC,CASSQTSGGTWNNEQFF
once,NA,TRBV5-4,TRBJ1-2,TGTGCCAGCAGGGAACACAGTCGGGGAACCTATGGCTACACCTTC,CASREHSRGTYGYTF
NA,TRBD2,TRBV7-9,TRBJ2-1,TGTGCCAGCAGCTTTGAGCGGGGGGGCATTAATGAGCAGTTCTTC,CASSFERGGINEQFF
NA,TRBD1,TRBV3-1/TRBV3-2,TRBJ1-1,TGTGCCAGCAGCCATCTGAGTGGACAGGGAGAAGCTTTCTTT,CASSHLSGQGEAFF
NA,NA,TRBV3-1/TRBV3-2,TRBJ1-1,TGTGCCAGCAGCCAAGATAGAGGGGCAGCGGCTTTCTTT,CASSQDRGAAAFF
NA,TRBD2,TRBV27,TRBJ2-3,TGTGCCAGCAGTTTAGGGCTAGCGGGGGGTCTCACAGATACGCAGTATTTT,CASSLGLAGGLTDTQYF
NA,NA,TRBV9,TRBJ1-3,TGTGCCAGCAGCGTAGGACAGGCCTCTGGAAACACCATATATTTT,CASSVGQASGNTIYF
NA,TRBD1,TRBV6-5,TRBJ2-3,TGTGCCTCCTCTAACAGGGGGCAGGATACGCAGTATTTT,CASSNRGQDTQYF
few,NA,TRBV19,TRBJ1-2,TGTGCCAGTAGTGAAGGGCGGTTCCTCTATGGCTACACCTTC,CASSEGRFLYGYTF
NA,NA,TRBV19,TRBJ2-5,TGTGCCAGTAGTATAGGCGGCTTCGGGGAGACCCAGTACTTC,CASSIGGFGETQYF
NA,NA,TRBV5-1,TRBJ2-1,TGCGCCAGCAGCTTGCTCCTCTCCCTTAGCTCCTACAATGAGCAGTTCTTC,CASSLLLSLSSYNEQFF
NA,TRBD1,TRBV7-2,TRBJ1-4,TGTGCCAGCACCCTTGACAGGGTGGGTGAAAAACTGTTTTTT,CASTLDRVGEKLFF
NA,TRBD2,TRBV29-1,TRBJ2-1,TGCAGCTACAATGCGCTCTGGGTAGCGGGAGAGGAGAATGAGCAGTTCTTC,CSYNALWVAGEENEQFF
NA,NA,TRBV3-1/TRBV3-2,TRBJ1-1,TGTGCCAGCAGCCCCTTGGGGGCTCGAACTGAAGCTTTCTTT,CASSPLGARTEAFF
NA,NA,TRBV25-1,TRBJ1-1,TGTGCCAGCAGTGAAAGAGGACACCGCACTGAAGCTTTCTTT,CASSERGHRTEAFF
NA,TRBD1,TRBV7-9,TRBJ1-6,TGTGCCAGCAGCCCCTCCGGGACAGCTAATTCACCCCTCCACTTT,CASSPSGTANSPLHF
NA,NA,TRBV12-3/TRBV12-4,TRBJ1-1,TGTGCCAGCAGCCCTGACCCGAGGACTGAAGCTTTCTTT,CASSPDPRTEAFF
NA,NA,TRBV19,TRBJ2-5,TGTGCCAGTAGTATGTCGTGGCAAGAGACCCAGTACTTC,CASSMSWQETQYF
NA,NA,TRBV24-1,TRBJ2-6,TGTGCCACCAGTGACCCAACTCGAGATGGGGCCAACGTCCTGACTTTC,CATSDPTRDGANVLTF
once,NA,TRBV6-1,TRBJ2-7,TGTGCCAGCAGTGACAGGGAGCCATTCCACGAGCAGTACTTC,CASSDREPFHEQYF
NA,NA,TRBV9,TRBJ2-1,TGTGCCAGCAGCGTTAGTGGGAGTGAGCAGTTCTTC,CASSVSGSEQFF
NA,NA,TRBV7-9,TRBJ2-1,TGTGCCAGCAGCCTAACATACAATGAGCAGTTCTTC,CASSLTYNEQFF
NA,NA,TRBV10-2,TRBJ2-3,TGCGCCAGCAGTGCGGTTCGAGGCGGGGTAACCCCGATGGGCACAGATACGCAGTATTTT,CASSAVRGGVTPMGTDTQYF
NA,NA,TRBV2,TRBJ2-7,TGTGCCAGCAGGGAATGGGACGGCTCCTACGAGCAGTACTTC,CASREWDGSYEQYF
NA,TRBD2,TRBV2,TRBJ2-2,TGTGCCAGCAGAATAACTAGCGGGGTTAACACCGGGGAGCTGTTTTTT,CASRITSGVNTGELFF
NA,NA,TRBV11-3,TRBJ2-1,TGTGCCAGCAGTTATCCCTACAATGAGCAGTTCTTC,CASSYPYNEQFF
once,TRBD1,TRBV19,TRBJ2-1,TGTGCCAGTAGATCGACAGGGTATGAGCAGTTCTTC,CASRSTGYEQFF
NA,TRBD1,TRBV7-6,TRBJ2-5,TGTGCCAGCAGCAAACGGGACAGGTCTCAAGAGACCCAGTACTTC,CASSKRDRSQETQYF
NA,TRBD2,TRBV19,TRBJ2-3,TGTGCCAGTAGTGAACTAATAGCGGGGGAAGACACAGATACGCAGTATTTT,CASSELIAGEDTDTQYF
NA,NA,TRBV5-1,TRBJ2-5,TGCGCCAGCAAACCGGGTACCGAAGAGACCCAGTACTTC,CASKPGTEETQYF
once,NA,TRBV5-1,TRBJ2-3,TGCGCCAGCAGCTCGCAGTACACAGATACGCAGTATTTT,CASSSQYTDTQYF
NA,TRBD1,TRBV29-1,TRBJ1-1,TGCAGCGTTGAAGGCGGGACAGGCCCAACAGAAGCTTTCTTT,CSVEGGTGPTEAFF
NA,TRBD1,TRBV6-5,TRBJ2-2,TGTGCCAGCGGAAGGGACAGCACCGGGGAGCTGTTTTTT,CASGRDSTGELFF
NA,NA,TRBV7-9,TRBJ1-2,TGTGCCAGCACCTTCCCGGGGGCGTATGGCTACACCTTC,CASTFPGAYGYTF
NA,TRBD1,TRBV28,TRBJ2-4,TGTGCCAGCTTTCAAGGGACAGGGGGATACATTCAGTACTTC,CASFQGTGGYIQYF
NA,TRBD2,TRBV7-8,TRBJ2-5,TGTGCCAGCAGCTTGCCCTCCTCCGAGACTAGCCGAATAGGTGGGACCCAGTACTTC,CASSLPSSETSRIGGTQYF
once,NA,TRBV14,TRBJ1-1,TGTGCCAGCAGCCAAATCTGGGCTCCTGAAGCTTTCTTT,CASSQIWAPEAFF
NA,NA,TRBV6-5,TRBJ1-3,TGTGCCAGCATTTCTATACAGGGAGCAGGAAACACCATATATTTT,CASISIQGAGNTIYF
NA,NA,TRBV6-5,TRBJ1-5,TGTGCCAGCAGATACTCTCTAGGGGGTCAGCCCCAGCATTTT,CASRYSLGGQPQHF
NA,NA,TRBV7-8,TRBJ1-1,TGTGCCAGCAGTCACGAGGGGGGCTTCACTGAAGCTTTCTTT,CASSHEGGFTEAFF
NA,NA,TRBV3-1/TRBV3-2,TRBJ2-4,TGTGCCAGCAGCCGTAGGGGAGCCATTCAGTACTTC,CASSRRGAIQYF
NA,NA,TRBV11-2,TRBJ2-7,TGTGCCAGCAGCTTTTCTAGCAGTCCCTACGAGCAGTACTTC,CASSFSSSPYEQYF